The sequence of this T cell receptor (beta chain) was determined in a study of blood T cell repertoires in COVID-19. Turning to the study itself: PBMCs, B-cell-depleted T cells, or T cells provided the cDNA or gDNA that made up the material.

Sequenced by immunoSEQ multiplex PCR; TCRdb stores in-frame clones only, minus some. The sample includes approximately 100,000 clones, nearly 90% of them seen just once. The germline V gene has CDR1 ENHRY and CDR2 SYGVKD. Losses at the gene ends were 6 bases for V and 10 bases for J; bases not matched to a gene: 14. CDR3 length: 16 amino acids. Sequenced input: peripheral blood. The sequence was obtained from a woman aged 55 to 70 with acute or convalescent COVID-19. V is TRBV10-3 and J is TRBJ1-6, with 8 bases lining up with TRBD1. CDR3 amino acids: CAIRGGPDRAGSPLHF. DNA of the CDR3: TGTGCCATCAGGGGGGGCCCGGACAGGGCTGGATCACCCCTCCACTTT.